Included here is one TCR beta chain sequence, with context. Its cognate antigen is unknown. Expressed TCRB transcripts were sequenced, since all the RNA that had been isolated was reverse transcribed. Generated by immunoSEQ multiplex PCR, the TCRdb table keeps only in-frame clones and is missing some. The repertoire has around 250,000 clones, 25% to 30% of them found once; the top ten carry 3% to 4%. The data were obtained in a study of beta chain features in type 1 diabetes. General study points: When Type 1 diabetes patients were examined, their TCRB CDR3s proved moderately but significantly shorter in all four CD4+ subsets. Reduced insertions and increased deletions marked VDJ junctions in type 1 diabetes patients.

Germline CDR1 reads GTSNPN; CDR2 reads SVGIG (reference sequence). The CDR3 is 12 amino acids. With 2 bases removed from V and 7 bases from J, the gap between germline ends came to 12 bases. Sequences were obtained from central memory CD4+ T cells from blood. This TCR was sampled from a man aged 25 to 45 in good health. J is TRBJ2-7 and V is TRBV30; D may correspond to TRBD1 or TRBD2 (5 bases each). The CDR3 DNA is TGTGCCTGGAGTCCACACGGGACGGAGCAGTACTTC. Translation: CAWSPHGTEQYF.